This TCR beta chain appears in the sequencing data of a study of cytomegalovirus exposure and HLA in healthy donors (dated by TCRdb to 2015 to 2018). With regard to the full study: According to an earlier analysis of 587 of the donors, 150 million to 200 million T cells yielded some 120 million unique TCR beta sequences and about 300 Gb of sequence data. Around 300 gigabases of sequencing data and roughly 90 million unique TCR sequences were included in an early release covering roughly 600 HLA-typed donors. Of the roughly 410 genotyped donors, 65% to 90% were placed in the genetic ancestry cluster associated with self-reported Caucasian donors. The aim of the study was to test whether cataloging public T cell receptors could identify signatures of past pathogen exposure. The study used immunosequencing to profile the T cell repertoires of about 670 subjects and linked those repertoires to cytomegalovirus serostatus. Along with the 666-subject first cohort, a separate validation cohort of roughly 110 different subjects was used. To predict cytomegalovirus infection status, the study brought together high-throughput TCR immunosequencing, statistical association of individual TCRs with disease status, and machine learning. A later analysis re-examined previously published TCR beta repertoires from about 700 donors and added high-resolution HLA genotyping to investigate patterns of TCR occurrence. The later analysis used no new phenotypic data to find candidate immune exposures, relying instead on TCR beta sequences and their occurrence across donors. An earlier analysis of about 620 of the donors applied high-throughput TCR beta sequencing to assess whether each TCR beta V gene segment acted as functional or pseudogenic. Donor age, sex, ethnicity and CMV serostatus were compiled alongside the repertoire data. In a later genetic analysis, genome-wide SNP genotypes for about three fifths of the 666 donors were used, and that subset was treated as a discovery cohort. Every repertoire in the discovery cohort had been generated on one and the same sequencing platform. HLA typing covered class I and class II loci at four-digit resolution. The number of donors typed differed by locus, with roughly 620-630 for A, B, C, DRB1 and DQB1, 522 for DQA1, 600 to 610 for DPA1, and some 440 for DPB1. A handful of DR-DQ haplotypes were handled as single units for association and clustering because linkage in the cohort was strong. On average, over 200,000 unique TCR beta nucleotide sequences were sequenced per donor among several hundred genotyped donors of the cohort, with roughly 20% of those sequences being non-productive. Here is what the overall study found, with its caveats: A group of highly shared sequence variants was considered likely to be a technical artifact of the sequencing pipeline. A further reported finding was that TCR beta sequences accurately predicted the HLA-A and HLA-B alleles for most subjects in the first cohort. In a later analysis, most CMV-associated TCR beta chains were found to appear HLA-restricted, with HLA associations seemingly driven largely by CMV exposure. A few of the identified cytomegalovirus-associated TCR beta chains were confirmed in vitro to be specific for cytomegalovirus antigens. CMV serostatus was the only immune exposure information available for the cohort. In a later analysis, HLA-associated TCR beta chains were found to be more clonally expanded and to have lower generation probabilities than equally common non-associated chains. The study listed 150 to 200 TCR beta chains as associated with cytomegalovirus. The authors suggested that the approach could potentially be generalized to other disease states and immunological phenotypes. Roughly 15 rarely observed V segments, including chromosome 9 orphons, were excluded from the earlier analysis of approximately 600 of the donors because counts were too low. In a later genetic analysis, fewer N-insertions in productive TCRs were reported among donors in an Asian-associated ancestry cluster than the approximately 710-donor mean. Strong co-occurrence of HLA alleles, especially DR and DQ, made assigning TCR associations to individual alleles difficult. Sequencing depth was assumed to be roughly uniform across donors in the presence/absence analyses, though that assumption may not hold. In this cohort, only TCR beta chains were sequenced, and detectable features were limited by the absence of alpha or paired-chain data. Because HLA typing was missing for some donors at each locus, association tests included only the typed subset. The classifier was reported to diagnose cytomegalovirus status with high specificity and sensitivity in both the original cohort and the validation cohort. Linkage disequilibrium might explain the correlated functional status among segregating V segments, but an unknown experimental factor could not be excluded. According to a later analysis, parvovirus B19, influenza, CMV and Epstein-Barr virus appeared linked to several top co-occurrence clusters. Broadly in line with IMGT annotations, most TCR beta V segments showed up in productive rearrangements about 87% or about 30% of the time in an earlier analysis of a few hundred of the donors. A later analysis associated some 17,000 TCR beta sequences with specific HLA alleles at a false discovery rate of 0.05. V-gene and J-gene trimming of TCR beta chains was associated with a missense DCLRE1C variant in a later genetic analysis, and the association was replicated in an independent cohort. A later analysis found that TCR association rates varied across HLA loci, with DRB1 alleles showing the most associated TCRs and HLA-C alleles the fewest. Most TCR sequences were seen in very few donors, while some public TCRs were found in many individuals. Some IMGT-functional V segments, including TRBV6-2 and TRBV6-3, could not be distinguished by the 87-base-pair reads and were therefore excluded.

The cohort comprised 670 or so healthy bone marrow donors. All cohort members were sampled while nominally healthy, although unrecorded immune exposures were likely present. The donor was CMV seronegative and belonged to the group of 320 or so seronegative cohort members. A peripheral blood sample was provided by each donor, and peripheral blood mononuclear cells were used for TCR beta sequencing. The Qiagen DNeasy Blood Extraction Kit was used to extract genomic DNA from the blood cell samples. From a lookup of the germline V gene (reference sequence), CDR1 and CDR2 are SEHNR and FQNEAQ. Counted from cysteine to phenylalanine, this CDR3 has 15 amino acids. Just CDR3 DNA is preserved here, 45 bases in frame from base 1. Compared with germline, V lacks 1 base and J lacks 1 base; bases without a gene match: 4. Worth noting for this clone: Its antigen is still unknown. No quality values exist for individual bases; no much larger clone is one base distant.

Library prep was done by the immunoSEQ multiplex PCR assay. For the multiplex PCR, a mixture combining 60 forward primers for TCR Vbeta segments and 13 reverse primers for TCR Jbeta segments was used. Amplification of the CDR3 region of rearranged TCR beta genes was performed with a multiplex PCR assay on genomic DNA. The amplified TCR beta libraries were sequenced on the Illumina HiSeq System as 87-base-pair reads. As for the original processing: In a later analysis, 80 million or so unique TCR beta chains were counted across the 500 to 700 repertoires, and around 10 million of these chains were shared by at least two donors. To remove PCR and sequencing errors, raw reads were error-corrected and collapsed into unique sequences using a nearest-neighbor algorithm that merged closely related sequences. CDR3 sequences were aligned to IMGT reference sequences to assign V, D and J gene segments. For a sequence to be retained, at least a six-nucleotide match to both a V gene segment and a J gene segment was required. A rearrangement was called productive if the CDR3 had no stop codons and remained in frame with V and J, and every other rearrangement was called non-productive. CDR3 was defined according to IMGT convention as the region running from the second conserved V-encoded cysteine to the conserved J-encoded phenylalanine. Sequences without an unambiguous match to a single V gene segment were excluded from the earlier analysis of several hundred of the donors. An earlier analysis of 500 to 700 of the donors classified V segments as functional when productive rearrangements were above 56.7% and as segregating when the standard deviation between donors was above 5%. A statistical classification framework was built to diagnose cytomegalovirus status from the catalog of TCR beta chain sequences. In a later analysis, V and J genes were assigned by comparing TCR nucleotide sequences against IMGT/GENE-DB human TR gene sequences. In a later analysis, CDR3 sequences and most-parsimonious VDJ recombination scenarios were assigned using the TCRdist pipeline. In a later analysis, every TCR beta chain was defined by the combination of its CDR3 amino acid sequence and its V-gene family, and reads without a unique V-gene family were dropped. As a way to deal with suspected cross-contamination and a sequencing artifact, a later analysis dropped under 600 nucleotide sequences that were highly shared and had low generation probability. For each public chain, a later analysis derived a clonal expansion index from normalized ranks of inferred template counts within each repertoire. In a later analysis, generation probabilities were computed using a VDJ recombination model fitted to out-of-frame rearrangements, and the results were checked against IGoR. Hypergeometric tests were used in a later analysis to score TCR-TCR, TCR-HLA and TCR-CMV co-occurrence, with a repertoire-size bias correction applied to the TCR pairs. In a later analysis, false discovery rates were estimated by permuting HLA or CMV assignments 20 times. A later analysis grouped co-occurring TCRs with DBSCAN, adding TCRdist sequence similarity when clustering within HLA-allele-positive subsets. For co-occurrence clustering, repertoires with fewer than 30,000 or more than 120,000 public chains were excluded, along with roughly 5 repertoires with anomalous nucleotide sharing. The source is immuneACCESS, and TCRdb retained only in-frame sequences with V and J called. Part of the clones is not carried over; for the studies checked, unresolved V genes explain less than half of this, and the remainder is unexplained. The V and J calls and clone size were taken over from that table, and D and trimming were inferred from the DNA. This sample gives 200,000 to 250,000 clones in total; more than 75% of them show up just once. The leading ten clones occupy about 2.5% of the sample.

The sample comprised PBMCs. The V and J genes are TRBV7-9 and TRBJ2-7; 7 bases in between match TRBD2. The receptor's source is a woman in her thirties or forties in good health and CMV-seronegative. This receptor carries the CDR3 CASSLVPSGSYEQYF. The nucleotide sequence reads TGTGCCAGCAGCTTAGTCCCTAGCGGATCCTACGAGCAGTACTTC.